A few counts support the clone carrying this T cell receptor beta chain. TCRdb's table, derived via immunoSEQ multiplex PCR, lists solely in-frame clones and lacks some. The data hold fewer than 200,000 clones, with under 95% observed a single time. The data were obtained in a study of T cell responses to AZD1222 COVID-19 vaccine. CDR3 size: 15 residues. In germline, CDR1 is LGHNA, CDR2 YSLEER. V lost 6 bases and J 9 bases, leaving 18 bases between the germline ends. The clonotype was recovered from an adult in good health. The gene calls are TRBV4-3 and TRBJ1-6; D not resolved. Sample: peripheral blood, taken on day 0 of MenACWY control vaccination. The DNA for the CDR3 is TGCGCCAGCAGTCAGGCTGGCCCCTATGGTTCACCCCTCCACTTT. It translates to CASSQAGPYGSPLHF.